The next 11 T cell receptor beta chains were all read from a single sample in a study of glioma-infiltrating T cells after dendritic cell vaccination. Time point reported: after dendritic cell vaccination, including at tumor progression/relapse. Clones were read by immunoSEQ multiplex PCR, and TCRdb kept only the in-frame ones, dropping some. The sample shows roughly 50,000 clones, about 88% of them seen only once. Material: blood, obtained after dendritic cell vaccination. These receptors were collected from a human donor with glioblastoma.

This chain links TRBV27 with TRBJ1-2, with TRBD1 matching over 7 bases. This CDR3 spans 11 amino acids. The J segment lost 4 bases and the V segment lost 8 bases, leaving 1 base of the junction unmatched. Germline loops: CDR1 MNHEY, CDR2 SMNVEV (reference sequence). The CDR3 protein is CASGTVYGYTF. CDR3 nucleotide sequence: TGTGCCAGCGGGACAGTCTATGGCTACACCTTC.

The V gene is TRBV29-1, the J gene TRBJ1-1; no clear D gene. The CDR3 loop spans 11 amino acids. Germline V gene lookup returns CDR1 SQVTM and CDR2 ANQGSEA. V was pared by 6 bases and J by 4 bases, with 9 bases between. CDR3: CSVGKSTEAFF. In nucleotides, the CDR3 is TGCAGCGTCGGTAAGAGCACTGAAGCTTTCTTT. The full variable domain, rest sourced from reference TRBV29-1 and TRBJ1-1, is SAVISQKPSRDICQRGTSLTIQCQVDSQVTMMFWYRQQPGQSLTLIATANQGSEATYESGFVIDKFPISRPNLTFSTLTVSNMSPEDSSIYLCSVGKSTEAFFGQGTRLTVV.

The rearrangement joins TRBV2 to TRBJ2-3, with TRBD1 matching over 8 bases. V lost 6 bases to trimming and J lost 2 bases; unmatched junction nucleotides: 7. The CDR3 extends over 15 amino acids. Germline CDR1 SNHLY, CDR2 FYNNEI. As DNA, the CDR3 is TGTGCCAGCAGCGCTGACAGGGGCGCCACAGATACGCAGTATTTT. As protein: CASSADRGATDTQYF.

This clone showed up just once. The J gene is TRBJ1-5, the V gene TRBV19, with no clear D. The ends were cut back, 3 bases at V and 5 bases at J, with 8 bases in the middle. The CDR3 totals 13 residues. Germline V CDR1 and CDR2: LNHDA, SQIVND (reference sequence). DNA of the CDR3: TGTGCCAGTAGTATCATGGGAGATCAGCCCCAGCATTTT. Translating gives CASSIMGDQPQHF.

The rearrangement uses TRBV6-1 and TRBJ1-5, with 8 positions matching TRBD1. CDR3 length equals 15 residues. The V gene end was trimmed by 4 bases and the J gene end by 4 bases; junction bases not matched to a gene: 6. Per the germline V gene, CDR1 is MNHNS and CDR2 is SASEGT. The CDR3 nucleotides read TGTGCCAGCAGTGCCGGACAGGGAAATAATCAGCCCCAGCATTTT. Its translation: CASSAGQGNNQPQHF.

The chain combines TRBV19 with TRBJ1-2; maybe TRBD1 (6 bases). CDR1 and CDR2 from the germline V gene are LNHDA and SQIVND (reference sequence). The CDR3 is made up of 15 amino acids. The V end lost 3 bases, the J end lost 2 bases, and 13 bases lay between the germline ends. The CDR3 coding sequence is TGTGCCAGTAGTATGGGGGGGGCCACCAACTATGGCTACACCTTC. Its translation: CASSMGGATNYGYTF.

The gene calls are TRBV27 and TRBJ2-1, with TRBD2 identical over 9 bases. Germline-derived CDR1 and CDR2 are MNHEY and SMNVEV (reference sequence). Trimming cost V 6 bases and J 15 bases; bases outside gene matches: 9. The CDR3 consists of 12 residues. The CDR3 region is CASRPLSGSVFF. The CDR3 DNA sequence: TGTGCCAGCAGACCGCTTAGCGGGAGTGTGTTCTTC.

The chain combines TRBV9 with TRBJ1-5; D might be TRBD1 (6 bases). V lost 0 bases and J 7 bases, leaving 14 bases between the germline ends. The CDR3 covers 15 residues. Germline assignment: CDR1 SGDLS and CDR2 YYNGEE. CDR3 protein: CASSVAGGARQPQHF. Here the CDR3 DNA reads TGTGCCAGCAGCGTAGCTGGGGGGGCGAGACAGCCCCAGCATTTT.

The genes are TRBV6-1 and TRBJ2-5; no clear D gene. Near its end, the DNA agrees better with TRBJ2-7, so the J call may be wrong. This CDR3 region has 13 residues. The germline CDR1 and CDR2 sequences are MNHNS and SASEGT. This CDR3 reads CASSEGSSYEQYF. In DNA form, the CDR3 reads TGTGCCAGCAGTGAAGGGAGTTCCTACGAGCAGTACTTC.

The chain links TRBV6-6 to TRBJ1-5; the D gene is possibly TRBD1 (6 bases). The CDR3 totals 15 residues. Germline V gives CDR1 MNHNY, CDR2 SVGAGI (reference sequence). V was trimmed by 2 bases and J by 0 bases, leaving 8 bases between them. The CDR3 DNA reads TGTGCCAGCAGTTACCGACAGGCTAGCAATCAGCCCCAGCATTTT. It encodes CASSYRQASNQPQHF.

The CDR3 loop is CASSEIAGASAKNIQYF. The CDR3 DNA reads as TGTGCCAGCAGTGAAATTGCGGGGGCGTCGGCCAAAAACATTCAGTACTTC. The rearrangement uses TRBV6-1 and TRBJ2-4, with D perhaps matching TRBD2 (7 bases). CDR3 length: 17 amino acids. The germline gives CDR1 MNHNS, CDR2 SASEGT. Deletions cut 2 bases from V and 1 base from J, with 15 bases between.